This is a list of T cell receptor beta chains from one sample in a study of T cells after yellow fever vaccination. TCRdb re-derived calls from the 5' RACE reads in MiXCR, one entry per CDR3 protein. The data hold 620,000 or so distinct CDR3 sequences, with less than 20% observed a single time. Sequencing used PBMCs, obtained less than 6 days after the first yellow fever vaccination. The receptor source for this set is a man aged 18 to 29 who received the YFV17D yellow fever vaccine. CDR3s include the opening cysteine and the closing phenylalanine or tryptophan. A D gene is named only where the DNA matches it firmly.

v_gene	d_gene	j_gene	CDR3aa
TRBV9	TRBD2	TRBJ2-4	CASSAGSGGAIQYF
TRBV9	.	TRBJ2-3	CASRRRSSPDTQYF
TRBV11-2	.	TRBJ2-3	CASSAHVTRGDTQYF
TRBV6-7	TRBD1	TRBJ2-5	CASTSDRPPGGTQYF
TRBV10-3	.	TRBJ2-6	CAISTDREEAGANVLTF
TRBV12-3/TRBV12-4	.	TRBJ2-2	CASSPMGELFF
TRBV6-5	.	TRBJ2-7	CASSYSSSSYEQYF
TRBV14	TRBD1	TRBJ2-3	CASSHARGRPDTQYF
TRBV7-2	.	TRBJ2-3	CASSRGSRGFKDTQYF
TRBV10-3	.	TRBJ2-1	CAISPPGISYNEQFF
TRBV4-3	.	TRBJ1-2	CASSLGGGSHYGYTF
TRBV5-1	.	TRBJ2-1	CASSFYRASNNEQFF
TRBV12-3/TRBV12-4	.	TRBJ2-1	CASSLNGVGEQFF
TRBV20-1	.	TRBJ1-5	CSAQAFSNQPQHF
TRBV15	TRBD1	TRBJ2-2	CATSLPAGQGTNTGELFF
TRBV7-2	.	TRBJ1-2	CASSLTGFGNYGYTF
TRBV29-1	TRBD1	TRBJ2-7	CSALGPTGGEQYF
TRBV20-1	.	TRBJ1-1	CSARDPQQGTEAFF
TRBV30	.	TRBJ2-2	CAEQTPGTGELFF
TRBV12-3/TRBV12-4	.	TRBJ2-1	CASSYTANEQFF
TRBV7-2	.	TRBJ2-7	CASSAPSSYEQYF
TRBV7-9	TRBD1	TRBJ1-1	CASSLGEGTGSEAFF
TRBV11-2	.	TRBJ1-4	CASSLERPLRTYTTNEKLFF
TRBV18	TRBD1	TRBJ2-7	CASSGRDRRGEQYF
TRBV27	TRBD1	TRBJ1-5	CASSLLGTGINQPQHF
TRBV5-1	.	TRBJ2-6	CASSLARGASGANVLTF
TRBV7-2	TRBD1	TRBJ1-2	CASSRSRDRVFGYGYTF
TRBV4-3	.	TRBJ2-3	CASSQDNTDTQYF
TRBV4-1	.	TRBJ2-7	CASSQGLRGYEQYF
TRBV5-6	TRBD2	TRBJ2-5	CASSRLAGRETQYF
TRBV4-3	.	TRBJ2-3	CASSQDRGGYGTQYF
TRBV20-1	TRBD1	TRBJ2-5	CSAREQGSAETQYF
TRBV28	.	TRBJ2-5	CASSPRGNGYQETQYF
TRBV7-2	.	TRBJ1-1	CASSREGLTEAFF
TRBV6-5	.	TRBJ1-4	CASSRGREKLFF
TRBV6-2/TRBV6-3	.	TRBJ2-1	CASRSPVQISYNEQFF
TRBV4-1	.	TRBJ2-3	CASSRGGPIPSTDTQYF
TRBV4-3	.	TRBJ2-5	CASSRRGGVQETQYF
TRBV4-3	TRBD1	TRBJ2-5	CASSPRDRHSQYF
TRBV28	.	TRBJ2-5	CASSRGMKETQYF
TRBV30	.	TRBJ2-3	CAWSWGFADTQYF
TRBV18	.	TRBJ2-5	CASSHQPNQYF
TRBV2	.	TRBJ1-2	CASSQGALYGYTF
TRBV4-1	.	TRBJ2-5	CASSQDPFQGGAQETQYF
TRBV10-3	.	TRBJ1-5	CAIGEDQPQHF
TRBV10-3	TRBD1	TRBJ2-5	CAITGQQQETQYF
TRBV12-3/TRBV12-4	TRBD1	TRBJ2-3	CASSRDRAHTDTQYF
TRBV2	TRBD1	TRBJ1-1	CASSPQGSTEAFF
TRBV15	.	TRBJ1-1	CATSRDKGMNTEAFF
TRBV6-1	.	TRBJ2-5	CASSRKIRGGETQYF
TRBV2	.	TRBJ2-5	CASRETLTARYQETQYF
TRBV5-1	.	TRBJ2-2	CASSLGSPGELFF
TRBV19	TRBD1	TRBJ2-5	CASRATGVETQYF
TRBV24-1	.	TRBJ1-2	CATSDYRDYGYTF
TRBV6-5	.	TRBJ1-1	CASSYKGRTEAFF
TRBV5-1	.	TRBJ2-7	CASSGTDEQYF
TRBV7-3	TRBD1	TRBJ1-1	CASSTTGGDTEAFF
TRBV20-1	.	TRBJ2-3	CSVPLQGSDTQYF
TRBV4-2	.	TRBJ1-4	CASSQDQSIFGKLFF